The sequence of this T cell receptor (beta chain) was determined in a study of blood T cell repertoires in COVID-19. The CDR3 has 18 amino acids. Between the trimmed V and J ends, which lost 0 bases and 7 bases, there was a span of 25 bases. From germline, CDR1 is SGHRS and CDR2 YFSETQ. Repertoires were generated with immunoSEQ multiplex PCR, while TCRdb's copy carries only in-frame clones and drops some. The data show approximately 130,000 clones, over 70% seen once. The chain uses TRBV5-1 and TRBJ1-1; TRBD1 might be the D (6 bases). Sequenced material: peripheral blood. The source is a man older than 75 with acute or convalescent COVID-19. CDR3 residues: CASSLDGGLARGRGEAFF. The CDR3 DNA follows: TGCGCCAGCAGCTTGGATGGAGGTCTGGCCAGGGGACGGGGTGAAGCTTTCTTT. The whole variable domain, filled in from reference TRBV5-1 and TRBJ1-1, reads KAGVTQTPRYLIKTRGQQVTLSCSPISGHRSVSWYQQTPGQGLQFLFEYFSETQRNKGNFPGRFSGRQFSNSRSEMNVSTLELGDSALYLCASSLDGGLARGRGEAFFGQGTRLTVV.